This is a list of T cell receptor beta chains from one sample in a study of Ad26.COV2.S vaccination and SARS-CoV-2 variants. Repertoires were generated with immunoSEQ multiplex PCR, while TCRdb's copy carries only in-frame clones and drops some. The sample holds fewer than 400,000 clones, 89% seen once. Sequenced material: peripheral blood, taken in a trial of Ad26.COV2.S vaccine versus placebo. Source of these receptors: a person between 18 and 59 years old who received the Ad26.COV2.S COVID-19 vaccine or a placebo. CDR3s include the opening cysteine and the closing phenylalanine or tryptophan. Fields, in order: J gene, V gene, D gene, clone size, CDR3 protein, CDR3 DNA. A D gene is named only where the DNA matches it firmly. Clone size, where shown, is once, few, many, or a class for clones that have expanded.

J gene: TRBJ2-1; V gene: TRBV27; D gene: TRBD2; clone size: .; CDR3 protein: CASANLGTSVYNEQFF; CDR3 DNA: TGTGCCAGCGCCAACCTCGGGACTAGCGTTTACAATGAGCAGTTCTTC
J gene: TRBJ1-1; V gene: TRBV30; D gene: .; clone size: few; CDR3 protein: CAWGTNTEAFF; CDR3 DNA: TGTGCCTGGGGCACGAACACTGAAGCTTTCTTT
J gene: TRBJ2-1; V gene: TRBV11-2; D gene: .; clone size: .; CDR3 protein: CASSFLQGSYNEQFF; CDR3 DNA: TGTGCCAGCAGCTTCCTACAGGGCTCCTACAATGAGCAGTTCTTC
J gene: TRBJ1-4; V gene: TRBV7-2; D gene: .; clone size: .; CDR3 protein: CASRRSTNEKLFF; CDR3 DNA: TGTGCCAGCAGGCGATCAACTAATGAAAAACTGTTTTTT
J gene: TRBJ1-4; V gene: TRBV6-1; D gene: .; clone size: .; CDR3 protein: CASSERMFGEKLFF; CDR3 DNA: TGTGCCAGCAGTGAAAGGATGTTCGGTGAAAAACTGTTTTTT
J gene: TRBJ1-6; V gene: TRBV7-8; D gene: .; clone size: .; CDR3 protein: CASSSGGMGSPLHF; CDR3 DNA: TGTGCCAGCAGCTCAGGTGGAATGGGGTCACCCCTCCACTTT
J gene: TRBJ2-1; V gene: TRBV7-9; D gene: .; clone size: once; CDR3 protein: CASRPGGGGYNEQFF; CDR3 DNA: TGTGCCAGCCGCCCTGGGGGAGGGGGATACAATGAGCAGTTCTTC
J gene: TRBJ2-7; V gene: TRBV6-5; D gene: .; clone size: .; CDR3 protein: CASRMGLSYEQYF; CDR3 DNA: TGTGCCAGCAGGATGGGGCTCTCCTACGAGCAGTACTTC
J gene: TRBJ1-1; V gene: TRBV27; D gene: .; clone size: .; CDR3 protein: CASSIRVWTEAFF; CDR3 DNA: TGTGCCAGCAGTATCAGGGTTTGGACTGAAGCTTTCTTT
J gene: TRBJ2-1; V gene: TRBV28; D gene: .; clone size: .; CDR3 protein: CASSLVDEQFF; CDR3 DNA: TGTGCCAGCAGTTTGGTGGATGAGCAGTTCTTC
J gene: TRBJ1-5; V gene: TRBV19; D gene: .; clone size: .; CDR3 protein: CASSILWENQPQHF; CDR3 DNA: TGTGCCAGTAGTATCTTGTGGGAGAATCAGCCCCAGCATTTT
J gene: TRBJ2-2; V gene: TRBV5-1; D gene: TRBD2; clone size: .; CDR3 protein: CASTPGNSGGPGELFF; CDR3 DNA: TGCGCCAGCACCCCGGGAAATAGCGGGGGACCAGGGGAGCTGTTTTTT
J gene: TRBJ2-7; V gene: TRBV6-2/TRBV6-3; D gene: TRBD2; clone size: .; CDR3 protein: CASSRTSAGGAYEQYF; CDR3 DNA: TGTGCCAGCAGCCGCACCTCGGCGGGGGGCGCCTACGAGCAGTACTTC
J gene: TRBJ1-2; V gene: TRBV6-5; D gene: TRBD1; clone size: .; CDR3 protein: CASRKDRVGGYTF; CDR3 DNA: TGTGCCAGCAGGAAAGACAGGGTGGGCGGCTACACCTTC
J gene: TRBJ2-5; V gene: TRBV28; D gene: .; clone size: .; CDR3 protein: CASNRVGDETQYF; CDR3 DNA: TGTGCCAGCAACCGGGTAGGGGACGAGACCCAGTACTTC
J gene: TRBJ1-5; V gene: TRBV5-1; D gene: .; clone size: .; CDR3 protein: CASSFSGNQPQHF; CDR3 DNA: TGCGCCAGCAGCTTCTCAGGCAATCAGCCCCAGCATTTT
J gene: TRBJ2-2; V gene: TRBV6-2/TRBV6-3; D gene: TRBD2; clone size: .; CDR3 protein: CASSQGLAAGELFF; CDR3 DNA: TGTGCCAGCAGTCAGGGACTAGCGGCCGGGGAGCTGTTTTTT
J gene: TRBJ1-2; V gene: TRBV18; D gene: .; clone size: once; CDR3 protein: CASSPLREPVASNYGYTF; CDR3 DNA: TGTGCCAGCTCACCACTGCGGGAGCCCGTCGCCTCTAACTATGGCTACACCTTC
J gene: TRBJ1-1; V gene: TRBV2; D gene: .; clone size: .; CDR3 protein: CASMVDVDTEAFF; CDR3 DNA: TGTGCCAGCATGGTCGATGTCGACACTGAAGCTTTCTTT
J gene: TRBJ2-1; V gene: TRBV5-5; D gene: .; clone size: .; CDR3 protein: CASSPAPRNEQFF; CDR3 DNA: TGTGCCAGCAGCCCGGCCCCACGCAATGAGCAGTTCTTC
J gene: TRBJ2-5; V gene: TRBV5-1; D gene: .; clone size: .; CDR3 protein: CASSLTDSQETQYF; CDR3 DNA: TGCGCCAGCAGCCTGACAGATTCCCAAGAGACCCAGTACTTC
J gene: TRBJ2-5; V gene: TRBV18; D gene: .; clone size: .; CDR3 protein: CASSPPGDETQYF; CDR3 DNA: TGTGCCAGCTCACCACCGGGTGATGAGACCCAGTACTTC
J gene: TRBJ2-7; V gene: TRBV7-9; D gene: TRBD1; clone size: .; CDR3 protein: CASSTRTGRGEQYF; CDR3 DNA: TGTGCCAGCAGCACCAGGACAGGGCGAGGGGAGCAGTACTTC
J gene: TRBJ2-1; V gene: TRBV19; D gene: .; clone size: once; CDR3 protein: CASIPGGSYNEQFF; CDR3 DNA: TGTGCCAGTATACCGGGTGGGTCCTACAATGAGCAGTTCTTC